The clone carrying this T cell receptor beta chain was seen a handful of times. The entry originates in a study of early T cells in non-severe SARS-CoV-2 infection. Study in general: From unsorted whole blood, bulk RNA was sequenced, and the chains remained unpaired.

V was cut by 4 bases and J by 7 bases, with 11 bases left in between. The CDR3 is made up of 14 amino acids. Researchers attached unique molecular identifiers to individual cDNA molecules. TCRdb re-called the 5' RACE reads through MiXCR, storing one row per CDR3 protein. The sample lists about 40,000 distinct CDR3 sequences, roughly 5% occurring once. This TCR came from an adult who was a healthcare worker with PCR-confirmed SARS-CoV-2 infection or an uninfected control (not recorded which). The chain has TRBV12-3 or TRBV12-4 and TRBJ1-6, with D hard to call. Sample: whole blood. CDR3 residues: CASSYSPKNSPLHF. The CDR3 DNA reads as TGTGCCAGCAGTTACAGTCCGAAGAATTCACCCCTCCACTTT.